The text below deals with one T cell receptor (beta chain). In terms of age and location, participants ranged from roughly 18 to 100 years and lived in about 25 US areas. Each recovered donor of Cohort 3 presented with two negative PCRs, clearance, or symptom resolution. This entry belongs to a study of blood T cell repertoires in COVID-19. Whole-study context: Samples taken during acute and convalescent COVID-19 were collected in the United States, Italy and Spain.

The data were produced by immunoSEQ multiplex PCR, yet TCRdb's version contains in-frame clones alone and is incomplete. Of hundreds of thousands of clones in the sample, approximately 92% were seen once. Looked up from germline, CDR1 is SGDLS and CDR2 is YYNGEE. The CDR3 is 13 residues long. The V segment lost 3 bases and the J segment 5 bases; nucleotides outside the gene matches: 3. The V and J genes are TRBV9 and TRBJ1-1, with 8 positions matching TRBD1. The sequencing sample was made of PBMCs or T cells enriched from blood (not recorded which). The receptor was derived from a man aged 25-45 years who had recovered from COVID-19. The CDR3 sequence is CASSGRGRTEAFF. The CDR3 DNA reads as TGTGCCAGCAGCGGCAGGGGGCGAACTGAAGCTTTCTTT.